This T cell receptor (beta chain) was recovered during a study of cytomegalovirus exposure and HLA in healthy donors. Study-wide findings and caveats: Differences between HLA loci emerged in a later analysis of TCR association rates, with DRB1 most and HLA-C fewest. Using the classifier, cytomegalovirus status was reportedly diagnosed with high specificity and sensitivity. Presence/absence analyses treated sequencing depth as roughly uniform across donors.

Trimming took 1 base from V and 7 from J, leaving 6 bases between them. Germline assignment: CDR1 SGHDT and CDR2 YYEEEE. This CDR3 comprises 13 residues. The PCR made use of 60 Vbeta and 13 Jbeta primers. The assay was immunoSEQ multiplex PCR, and TCRdb's table has in-frame clones only and misses some. The sample has roughly 230,000 clones; approximately 91% are singletons. To note about this clone: Its specificity is not known.

This rearrangement joins TRBV5-6 to TRBJ1-6; D unresolved. Sample: PBMCs. This TCR derives from a girl under 10 years old in good health and CMV-seronegative. Here the CDR3 reads CASSLSGNSPLHF. For the CDR3, the DNA is TGTGCCAGCAGCTTGAGCGGAAATTCACCCCTCCACTTT.